This TCR beta chain was documented in a study of blood T cells in healthy people across ages. Using a J-beta primer mix together with a sample-barcoded 5' primer, a second PCR was run for roughly 7 to 12 cycles. A template-switch adaptor that had 12 random nucleotides put a tag on each cDNA molecule. TCRdb re-called the 5' RACE reads through MiXCR, storing one row per CDR3 protein. The repertoire holds 800,000 or so distinct CDR3 sequences, with around 25% as singletons. The germline V and J ends were trimmed by 5 bases and 4 bases, with 20 bases remaining between them. CDR1 is MDHEN, CDR2 SYDVKM, per germline. The CDR3 has 16 amino acids. Researchers report isolating at least 6 million PBMCs per sample. In addition, the sample was reused for a study of T cells of mothers and their children. That study adds: The people who donated were a few healthy Caucasian mothers and their six children. cDNA was made from all extracted RNA, roughly 1.4 ug per 15 ul.

The sequenced sample consisted of blood. This chain links TRBV28 with TRBJ2-5; D may be TRBD2 (5 bases). The TCR was taken from a boy under 18 in good health. The chain's CDR3 is CASSMYITTRGETQYF. The CDR3 DNA reads TGTGCCAGCAGTATGTATATTACAACCCGGGGAGAGACCCAGTACTTC. Full variable domain (remainder filled in from reference TRBV28 and TRBJ2-5): DVKVTQSSRYLVKRTGEKVFLECVQDMDHENMFWYRQDPGLGLRLIYFSYDVKMKEKGDIPEGYSVSREKKERFSLILESASTNQTSMYLCASSMYITTRGETQYFGPGTRLLVL.